Detailed here is one T cell receptor (beta chain). Looked up from germline, CDR1 is MNHEY and CDR2 is SMNVEV (reference sequence). CDR3 size: 16 residues. With 2 bases removed from V and 0 bases from J, the gap between germline ends came to 11 bases. The data were taken from a study of blood T cell repertoires in COVID-19. Across the study: Spain, Italy and the United States supplied samples that represented acute and convalescent COVID-19. Sources were T cells, B-cell-depleted T cells, or PBMCs; the material itself was cDNA or gDNA.

In the original analysis: Nucleated cell number was recorded as an estimate derived from reference gene primer amplification. Repertoires were generated with immunoSEQ multiplex PCR, while TCRdb's copy carries only in-frame clones and drops some. V, J and clone size are those of that table, while D and trimming were read from the DNA. This sample has over 85,000 clones, with around four fifths found just once. Sequencing was done on a sample of peripheral blood. The chain carries TRBV27 and TRBJ2-1; possibly TRBD1 for D (5 bases). The origin of this receptor is a man between 60 and 75 years old with active or convalescent COVID-19. The DNA for the CDR3 is TGTGCCAGCAGTTTACGAAAGACAGACTCCTACAATGAGCAGTTCTTC. Translated, it gives CASSLRKTDSYNEQFF.